The 13 T cell receptor beta chains given below trace back to one sample, sequenced in a study of blood T cell repertoires in COVID-19. Assay: immunoSEQ multiplex PCR; the TCRdb copy retains only in-frame clones and omits some. The sample contains 200,000 or so clones, more than 75% of which appear only once. The source material was peripheral blood. The receptors derive from a person between 65 and 79 years old with COVID-19, enrolled during active disease.

The chain carries TRBV7-8 and TRBJ1-1; the match to TRBD1 covers 10 bases. V lost 4 bases to trimming and J lost 0 bases; unmatched junction nucleotides: 11. This CDR3 region has 18 residues. CDR1 is SGHVS, CDR2 FQNEAQ, per germline. The CDR3 sequence is CASSSRQGAGFVNTEAFF. The CDR3 nucleotides read TGTGCCAGCAGCTCCCGACAGGGGGCCGGTTTTGTGAACACTGAAGCTTTCTTT.

This rearrangement joins TRBV30 to TRBJ2-7, with 10 bases aligning to TRBD1. The CDR3 has 15 residues. Germline CDR1 reads GTSNPN; CDR2 reads SVGIG (reference sequence). V lost 2 bases, J lost 3 bases, and 7 bases stayed unmatched. The CDR3 bases are TGTGCCTGGAGTCTGGGACAGGGGATACACTACGAGCAGTACTTC. Translated, it gives CAWSLGQGIHYEQYF. The full variable domain, completed using reference TRBV30 and TRBJ2-7, is SQTIHQWPATLVQPVGSPLSLECTVEGTSNPNLYWYRQAAGRGLQLLFYSVGIGQISSEVPQNLSASRPQDRQFILSSKKLLLSDSGFYLCAWSLGQGIHYEQYFGPGTRLTVT.

The chain employs TRBV28 and TRBJ2-7; 9 nucleotides align to TRBD1. V shed 6 bases and J 5 bases; nucleotides not matched to a gene: 5. CDR1 is MDHEN and CDR2 is SYDVKM in the germline V gene. This CDR3 region has 13 residues. The CDR3 here is CASRSGTGHEQYF. CDR3 sequence (DNA): TGTGCCAGCAGAAGCGGGACAGGGCACGAGCAGTACTTC.

The rearrangement links TRBV7-2 to TRBJ2-3, with D tentatively TRBD2 (6 bases). The CDR3 extends over 15 amino acids. Trimming took 5 bases from V and 4 from J, leaving 16 bases between them. CDR1 and CDR2 (germline): SGHTA, FQGNSA. The CDR3 here is CASSPRALASDTQYF. CDR3 in DNA: TGTGCCAGCAGCCCTCGCGCACTAGCATCAGATACGCAGTATTTT.

The gene calls are TRBV9 and TRBJ1-1; 9 nucleotides align to TRBD1. The germline V gene encodes CDR1 SGDLS and CDR2 YYNGEE. After removal of 4 bases from V and 3 bases from J, the junction contained 10 bases not matched to a gene. The CDR3 is 16 amino acids. The CDR3: CASSPRGDRDDTEAFF. DNA for the CDR3: TGTGCCAGCAGCCCCCGTGGGGACAGGGATGACACTGAAGCTTTCTTT.

The J gene is TRBJ2-3, the V gene TRBV5-1; 11 bases match TRBD2. This CDR3 contains 16 residues. Germline V gene sequence: CDR1 SGHRS, CDR2 YFSETQ. V lost 2 bases, J lost 5 bases, and 7 bases stayed unmatched. The CDR3 sequence is CASSLLTSGGLDTQYF. Written as DNA, the CDR3 is TGCGCCAGCAGCTTACTAACTAGCGGGGGACTAGATACGCAGTATTTT.

The V and J genes are TRBV15 and TRBJ1-3; D is uncertain. The germline V gene has CDR1 LNHNV and CDR2 YYDKDF (reference sequence). Deletions cut 3 bases from V and 0 bases from J, with 12 bases between. The length of the CDR3 is 16 residues. The CDR3 DNA is TGTGCCACCAGCAGGTCCCAGATTAACTCTGGAAACACCATATATTTT. It specifies CATSRSQINSGNTIYF.

The genes are TRBV11-3 and TRBJ2-1; the match to TRBD2 covers 7 bases. The V and J ends lost 0 bases and 4 bases, in that order; junction bases with no gene match: 3. The germline CDR1 and CDR2 sequences are SGHNT and YENEEA. CDR3 length: 15 amino acids. The CDR3 coding sequence is TGTGCCAGCAGCTTAGACCCGGGGGGATACAATGAGCAGTTCTTC. Translating gives CASSLDPGGYNEQFF.

The rearrangement uses TRBV4-3 and TRBJ2-7, with 7 bases that match TRBD1. Unmatched junction bases numbered 8, after V lost 2 bases and J lost 4 bases. The CDR3 covers 15 residues. The germline V gene has CDR1 LGHNA and CDR2 YSLEER. The CDR3 region has the DNA TGCGCCAGCAGCCAACTCGGAGGACAGGCGTACGAGCAGTACTTC. This sequence encodes CASSQLGGQAYEQYF.

The chain combines TRBV11-2 with TRBJ2-7; 7 bases match TRBD1. V shed 1 base and J 9 bases; nucleotides not matched to a gene: 12. The CDR3 is 15 residues long. Germline loops: CDR1 SGHAT, CDR2 FQNNGV. CDR3 coding DNA: TGTGCCAGCAGCTTAGGAAGGACAGGCCTCAAAGGGCAGTACTTC. It translates to CASSLGRTGLKGQYF.

The chain couples TRBV16 to TRBJ2-1; TRBD2 agrees at 14 bases. The J segment lost 7 bases and the V segment lost 4 bases, leaving 6 bases of the junction unmatched. The germline V gene encodes CDR1 KGHSY and CDR2 FQNENV. This CDR3 is built from 16 residues. CDR3 sequence (DNA): TGTGCCAGCAGCCCAGGGACTAGCGGGAGTTTTAATGAGCAGTTCTTC. This gives the protein CASSPGTSGSFNEQFF.

The V gene is TRBV7-8, the J gene TRBJ1-1, with 7 bases aligning to TRBD1. Germline assignment: CDR1 SGHVS and CDR2 FQNEAQ. V lost 6 bases, J lost 1 base, and 8 bases stayed unmatched. This CDR3 has 15 amino acids. CDR3 residues: CASRPIGTANTEAFF. For the CDR3, the DNA is TGTGCCAGCAGACCTATTGGGACAGCGAACACTGAAGCTTTCTTT.

The chain employs TRBV28 and TRBJ2-3, with TRBD2 identical over 9 bases. In germline, CDR1 is MDHEN, CDR2 SYDVKM. The CDR3 runs 14 residues. V lost 5 bases, J lost 2 bases, and 2 bases stayed unmatched. The CDR3 here is CASSLAGSTDTQYF. The CDR3 coding sequence is TGTGCCAGCAGTCTAGCGGGATCCACAGATACGCAGTATTTT.